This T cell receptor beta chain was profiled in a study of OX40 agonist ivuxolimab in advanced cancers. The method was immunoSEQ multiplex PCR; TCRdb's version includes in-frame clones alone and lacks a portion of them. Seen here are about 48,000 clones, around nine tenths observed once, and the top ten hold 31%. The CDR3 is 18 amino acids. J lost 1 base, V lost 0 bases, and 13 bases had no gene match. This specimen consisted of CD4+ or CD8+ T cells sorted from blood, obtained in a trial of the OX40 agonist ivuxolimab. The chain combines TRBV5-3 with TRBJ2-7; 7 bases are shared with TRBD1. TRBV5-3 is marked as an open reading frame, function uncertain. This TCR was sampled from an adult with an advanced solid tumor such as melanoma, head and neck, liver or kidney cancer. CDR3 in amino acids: CARSLGGQGVLRSYEQYF. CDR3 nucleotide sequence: TGTGCCAGAAGCTTGGGCGGTCAGGGGGTCTTGAGGTCCTACGAGCAGTACTTC.